Listed here are 19 T cell receptor beta chains from one sample, sequenced in a study of blood T cells in healthy people across ages. The use of a sample-barcoded 5' primer and a J-beta primer mix characterized a second PCR of about 7 to 12 cycles. MiXCR, applied by TCRdb to the 5' RACE reads, yields one record per CDR3 protein. The table shows some 1.5 million distinct CDR3 sequences, with over 25% occurring only once. Sample: blood. The origin of the receptors is a woman younger than 45 in good health.

The gene calls are TRBV5-1 and TRBJ2-4; a possible D gene is TRBD2 (5 bases). The CDR3 has 17 amino acids. Deletions cut 1 base from V and 0 bases from J, with 14 bases between. Germline CDR1 reads SGHRS; CDR2 reads YFSETQ. The CDR3 DNA reads as TGCGCCAGCAGCTTGCGAAAGAGGGCCTTAGCCAAAAACATTCAGTACTTC. Amino acid sequence: CASSLRKRALAKNIQYF.

This clonotype turned up a few times. The chain uses TRBV4-1 and TRBJ1-2, with D uncertain. CDR3 length equals 15 residues. V was trimmed by 4 bases and J by 8 bases, leaving 20 bases between them. CDR1 MGHRA and CDR2 YSYEKL come from the germline V gene. CDR3 nucleotide sequence: TGCGCCAGCAGCCTCGTGCACCCCTCCGCTGTCGGCTACACCTTC. As protein: CASSLVHPSAVGYTF.

Details on this clonotype: At one of its ends the junction is not consistent with the germline gene, which may arise from a read error. The chain is built from TRBV5-1 and TRBJ1-3; no clear D gene. The CDR3 is 12 amino acids. Per germline, CDR1 SGHRS and CDR2 YFSETQ. The CDR3 region is CASSLLGNTIYF. The CDR3 nucleotides read TGTGCCAGCAGCTTATTGGGGAACACCATATATTTT.

This clonotype was detected only once. The chain combines TRBV6-5 with TRBJ1-4; 7 nucleotides match TRBD1. This CDR3 is 14 amino acids long. V lost 0 bases to trimming and J lost 8 bases; unmatched junction nucleotides: 3. Per the germline V gene, CDR1 is MNHEY and CDR2 is SVGAGI. CDR3 DNA sequence: TGTGCCAGCAGTTACTCAAGGACAGGCGAAAAACTGTTTTTT. Amino acids: CASSYSRTGEKLFF.

The table lists this clonotype with many counts. This chain joins TRBV7-9 and TRBJ2-7; D is perhaps TRBD1 (6 bases). Germline V gives CDR1 SEHNR, CDR2 FQNEAQ (reference sequence). This CDR3 has 14 amino acids. Between the trimmed V and J ends, which lost 5 bases and 3 bases, there was a span of 14 bases. The CDR3 bases are TGTGCCAGCAGCGCCCGGGACAAAGACTACGAGCAGTACTTC. Translation: CASSARDKDYEQYF.

This clonotype was recorded once. V is TRBV6-1 and J is TRBJ1-5, with D unclear. The V end was cut by 4 bases, the J end by 5 bases, with 15 bases between. Germline loops: CDR1 MNHNS, CDR2 SASEGT. There are 15 residues in the CDR3. CDR3 DNA sequence: TGTGCCAGCAGTGTAATTACCGGGCCCTATCAGCCCCAGCATTTT. Its protein product is CASSVITGPYQPQHF.

V gene TRBV20-1 combines with J gene TRBJ2-2, with no clear D. Looked up from germline, CDR1 is DFQATT and CDR2 is SNEGSKA (reference sequence). Trimming shortened V by 3 bases and J by 5 bases, and 7 bases separated the two germline ends. The CDR3 contains 12 residues. CDR3 amino acids: CSARSGTGELFF. Written as DNA, the CDR3 is TGCAGTGCTAGGTCCGGGACCGGGGAGCTGTTTTTT.

This clonotype was picked up many times. The chain has TRBV5-1 and TRBJ1-5; D gene unclear. V dropped 0 bases and J dropped 0 bases, with 7 bases sitting between them. CDR1 and CDR2 from the germline V gene are SGHRS and YFSETQ. The CDR3 has 15 residues. CDR3 protein: CASSLEGYSNQPQHF. The CDR3 DNA follows: TGCGCCAGCAGCTTGGAGGGTTATAGCAATCAGCCCCAGCATTTT.

This clonotype was picked up a small number of times. The CDR3 DNA reads as TGTGCCTGCCATTGGCTGGGAGGTAACAATGAGCAGTTCTTC. This sequence encodes CACHWLGGNNEQFF. The chain has TRBV30 and TRBJ2-1; D may be TRBD2 (6 bases). The V gene lost 6 bases and the J gene lost 5 bases, with 17 bases spanning the gap. The germline V gene encodes CDR1 GTSNPN and CDR2 SVGIG (reference sequence). This CDR3 spans 14 amino acids.

A remark on this clonotype: A much larger clone lies a single base off, so this may be a read error. V usage is TRBV5-1 and J usage is TRBJ2-5; no clear D gene. Trimming took off 0 bases at V and 5 bases at J, with 8 bases between the two ends. The germline CDR1 and CDR2 sequences are SGHRS and YFSETQ. This CDR3 has 13 residues. As DNA, the CDR3 is TGCGCCAGCAGCTTGGGGGCGGATGAGACCCAGTACTTC. Its translation: CASSLGADETQYF.

The J gene is TRBJ2-1, the V gene TRBV4-2; 8 positions match TRBD2. The CDR3 is 17 residues long. The germline V gene encodes CDR1 LGHNA and CDR2 YNFKEQ. Trimming at V came to 1 base and at J to 8 bases, leaving 13 bases not matched to a gene. CDR3 sequence (DNA): TGTGCCAGCAGCCAAGCGCCTAGCGGGTCCGGTGTGGATGAGCAGTTCTTC. It specifies CASSQAPSGSGVDEQFF.

This clonotype was recorded many times. J is TRBJ2-3 and V is TRBV20-1; a possible D gene is TRBD2 (6 bases). The germline V gene encodes CDR1 DFQATT and CDR2 SNEGSKA (reference sequence). V was cut by 3 bases and J by 6 bases, with 13 bases left in between. The CDR3 has 13 residues. DNA of the CDR3: TGCAGTGCTAGGGCAGGTAGCGGCGATACGCAGTATTTT. Translation gives CSARAGSGDTQYF.

This clonotype was picked up many times. This sequence joins TRBV12-3 or TRBV12-4 and TRBJ2-3, with D possibly TRBD1 on 6 matching bases. The V end was cut by 5 bases, the J end by 4 bases, with 10 bases between. This CDR3 spans 13 amino acids. In DNA form, the CDR3 reads TGTGCCAGCAGTCAACAGGGTCCAGATACGCAGTATTTT. Protein sequence: CASSQQGPDTQYF.

This clonotype was detected only a few times. A single base separates this from a much larger clone, so it may be a read error. The J gene is TRBJ2-3, the V gene TRBV10-3, with 9 bases matching TRBD2. Germline CDR1 and CDR2: ENHRY and SYGVKD. The CDR3 has 15 residues. The DNA of the CDR3 is TGTGCCATCAGCCCGACTAGCGGCCTTGCAGATATGCAGTATTTT. This gives the protein CAISPTSGLADMQYF.

The CDR3 reads CASSKGSSYNSPLHF. The DNA of the CDR3 is TGTGCCAGCAGTAAAGGGAGCTCCTATAATTCACCCCTCCACTTT. This rearrangement joins TRBV9 to TRBJ1-6, with no clear D. This CDR3 is built from 15 residues. The germline V gene encodes CDR1 SGDLS and CDR2 YYNGEE. The ends were cut back, 5 bases at V and 0 bases at J, with 9 bases in the middle.

This rearrangement joins TRBV9 to TRBJ2-1, with D perhaps matching TRBD1 (6 bases). From germline, CDR1 is SGDLS and CDR2 YYNGEE. The CDR3 has 14 residues. Trimming pared 4 bases from V and 3 bases from J, leaving 11 bases between. CDR3 nucleotide sequence: TGTGCCAGCAGCACAGGGAAGGGCTACAATGAGCAGTTCTTC. It specifies CASSTGKGYNEQFF.

A single count supports this clonotype. V usage is TRBV11-2 and J usage is TRBJ2-5, with D possibly TRBD1 on 6 matching bases. The CDR3 spans 16 residues. Germline lookup yields CDR1 SGHAT and CDR2 FQNNGV. V gave up 5 bases and J gave up 2 bases, with 18 bases separating them. Here the CDR3 reads CASSRPLGTLQETQYF. The CDR3 DNA is TGTGCCAGCAGCCGACCTCTAGGGACACTTCAAGAGACCCAGTACTTC. The full variable domain, rest sourced from reference TRBV11-2 and TRBJ2-5, is EAGVAQSPRYKIIEKRQSVAFWCNPISGHATLYWYQQILGQGPKLLIQFQNNGVVDDSQLPKDRFSAERLKGVDSTLKIQPAKLEDSAVYLCASSRPLGTLQETQYFGPGTRLLVL.

This clonotype was observed a few times. A much bigger clone sits one base away, suggesting this may be a read error. Here the CDR3 reads CASSLGTVSYNEQYF. CDR3 DNA sequence: TGCGCCAGCAGCTTGGGGACTGTCTCCTACAATGAGCAGTACTTC. The genes are TRBV5-1 and TRBJ2-7; tentatively, D is TRBD2 (5 bases). CDR1 is SGHRS and CDR2 is YFSETQ in the germline V gene. CDR3 length: 15 residues. V was clipped by 0 bases and J by 7 bases, with 17 bases between them. The entire variable domain, with the rest obtained from reference TRBV5-1 and TRBJ2-7, is as follows: KAGVTQTPRYLIKTRGQQVTLSCSPISGHRSVSWYQQTPGQGLQFLFEYFSETQRNKGNFPGRFSGRQFSNSRSEMNVSTLELGDSALYLCASSLGTVSYNEQYFGPGTRLTVT.

This clonotype was observed at least ten times. CDR3 residues: CASRSDRGSSYNEQFF. In nucleotides, the CDR3 is TGCGCCAGCAGATCAGACAGGGGGTCCTCCTACAATGAGCAGTTCTTC. This chain joins TRBV5-1 and TRBJ2-1, with 9 nucleotides matching TRBD1. The CDR3 sequence is 16 residues long. With V trimmed by 5 bases and J by 0 bases, 6 bases remained unmatched. Germline CDR1 and CDR2: SGHRS and YFSETQ.